These 27 T cell receptor beta chains were sequenced from one sample in a study of PD-L1 blockade in urothelial cancer. Sample time point: pretreatment peripheral blood. This table comes from immunoSEQ multiplex PCR, and its TCRdb copy is limited to in-frame clones, with some not included. The sample yields 70,000 or so clones, almost 90% seen once. Here the sequenced sample was PBMCs, taken around atezolizumab (anti-PD-L1) treatment. The origin of the receptors is a man aged 65 to 79 with urothelial cancer.

The rearrangement links TRBV14 to TRBJ2-1; TRBD2 matches at 11 bases. The CDR3 sequence is 15 residues long. Germline V gene data show CDR1 as SGHDN and CDR2 as FVKESK. After removal of 6 bases from V and 7 bases from J, the junction contained 8 bases not matched to a gene. CDR3 sequence reads: CASSRTSGSPNEQFF. The CDR3 nucleotides read TGTGCCAGCAGTAGAACTAGCGGGAGTCCTAATGAGCAGTTCTTC.

This clone was observed once. The V call is TRBV11-1, the J call TRBJ1-5, with a possible D match to TRBD1 (5 bases). Between the trimmed V and J ends, which lost 5 bases and 4 bases, there was a span of 9 bases. Per germline, CDR1 SGHAT and CDR2 FQDESV (reference sequence). The CDR3 runs to 13 residues. CDR3 coding DNA: TGTGCCAGCAGCCAGGGCGTTAATCAGCCCCAGCATTTT. Its protein is CASSQGVNQPQHF.

This sequence joins TRBV28 and TRBJ1-3, with D unresolved. The CDR3 is 15 amino acids. Germline CDR1 reads MDHEN; CDR2 reads SYDVKM. V was shortened by 5 bases and J by 0 bases, with 11 bases between the two germline ends. In nucleotides, the CDR3 is TGTGCCAGCAGTCCCGCGGGGAGCTCTGGAAACACCATATATTTT. Its translation: CASSPAGSSGNTIYF.

The CDR3 coding sequence is TGTGCCAGCAGCCGAATGGACAGGGGGGTCCAAGAGACCCAGTACTTC. Encoded protein: CASSRMDRGVQETQYF. J is TRBJ2-5 and V is TRBV11-2; 10 nucleotides align to TRBD1. The CDR3 consists of 16 residues. CDR1 SGHAT and CDR2 FQNNGV come from the germline V gene. V shed 5 bases and J 1 base; nucleotides not matched to a gene: 7.

This rearrangement joins TRBV7-6 to TRBJ1-5, with D unclear. Germline V lookup: CDR1 SGHVS, CDR2 FNYEAQ. The CDR3 contains 15 residues. Deletions cut 0 bases from V and 2 bases from J, with 8 bases between. The CDR3 sequence: CASSLAPEGNQPQHF. The CDR3, as DNA: TGTGCCAGCAGCTTAGCTCCAGAAGGCAATCAGCCCCAGCATTTT. The complete variable domain, with remaining parts taken from reference TRBV7-6 and TRBJ1-5, reads GAGVSQSPRYKVTKRGQDVALRCDPISGHVSLYWYRQALGQGPEFLTYFNYEAQQDKSGLPNDRFSAERPEGSISTLTIQRTEQRDSAMYRCASSLAPEGNQPQHFGDGTRLSIL.

This clone came up once. The chain has TRBV6-5 and TRBJ2-2, with D tentatively TRBD2 (5 bases). CDR3 length equals 14 residues. The germline CDR1 and CDR2 sequences are MNHEY and SVGAGI. V shed 6 bases and J shed 0 bases, with 8 bases lying between them. For the CDR3, the DNA is TGTGCCAGCAGGGTACTAGCGAACACCGGGGAGCTGTTTTTT. Encoded protein: CASRVLANTGELFF.

This clone was observed once. This sequence joins TRBV28 and TRBJ2-1, with 9 bases lining up with TRBD2. This CDR3 region has 16 residues. Germline V CDR1 and CDR2: MDHEN, SYDVKM. With V trimmed by 2 bases and J by 9 bases, 11 bases remained unmatched. The CDR3 coding sequence is TGTGCCAGCAGTTTAACCTTAGGGACTAGCATGACTGAGCAGTTCTTC. Its translation is CASSLTLGTSMTEQFF.

This clone was seen a single time. The chain carries TRBV9 and TRBJ2-1; 8 bases are shared with TRBD2. CDR1 and CDR2 (germline): SGDLS, YYNGEE. This CDR3 has 15 residues. V gave up 3 bases and J gave up 5 bases; unmatched junction bases: 7. The CDR3 DNA reads TGTGCCAGCAGCGCCCGGGGGGGGACTAACAATGAGCAGTTCTTC. As protein: CASSARGGTNNEQFF.

This clone was seen repeatedly, ten times or more. The chain uses TRBV6-5 and TRBJ1-2, with 7 bases that match TRBD1. V dropped 0 bases and J dropped 5; count of bases not matched to a gene: 6. Germline CDR1 reads MNHEY; CDR2 reads SVGAGI. This CDR3 spans 15 amino acids. Here the CDR3 reads CASSYSIRGWYGYTF. DNA of the CDR3: TGTGCCAGCAGTTACTCGATCAGGGGGTGGTATGGCTACACCTTC.

The chain joins TRBV28 to TRBJ1-2; no clear D gene. V gave up 7 bases and J gave up 1 base, with 10 bases separating them. This CDR3 has 13 amino acids. From germline, CDR1 is MDHEN and CDR2 SYDVKM. The CDR3 DNA follows: TGTGCCAGCAAAGAGACACTTAACTATGGCTACACCTTC. It yields the protein CASKETLNYGYTF.

This chain joins TRBV4-1 and TRBJ1-4; D remains unclear. Germline-derived CDR1 and CDR2 are MGHRA and YSYEKL. V shed 1 base and J shed 3 bases, with 3 bases lying between them. The CDR3 consists of 13 residues. In nucleotides, the CDR3 is TGCGCCAGCAGCCAAGTCGCTAATGAAAAACTGTTTTTT. It codes for CASSQVANEKLFF.

The gene calls are TRBV6-5 and TRBJ2-2; unclear D gene. CDR1 is MNHEY and CDR2 is SVGAGI in the germline V gene. The CDR3 runs to 15 residues. V gave up 0 bases and J gave up 1 base, with 6 bases separating them. The CDR3 bases are TGTGCCAGCAGTTACTCGGCAGGGAACACCGGGGAGCTGTTTTTT. The encoded protein is CASSYSAGNTGELFF.

The V gene is TRBV11-2, the J gene TRBJ2-7; tentative D call: TRBD2 (7 bases). The germline CDR1 and CDR2 sequences are SGHAT and FQNNGV. The CDR3 runs 15 residues. V dropped 2 bases and J dropped 6 bases, with 17 bases sitting between them. The CDR3 nucleotides read TGTGCCAGCAGCTTAAGTTTTGCGGGGGCGGGCGAGCAGTACTTC. Translated: CASSLSFAGAGEQYF.

The chain links TRBV10-3 to TRBJ1-1, with 8 positions matching TRBD1. The CDR3 consists of 14 residues. V shed 8 bases, J shed 4 bases, and the junction held 9 bases outside the gene matches. Germline CDR1 ENHRY, CDR2 SYGVKD. CDR3 residues: CAIRPGQAGTEAFF. The CDR3 DNA reads TGTGCCATCCGACCGGGACAGGCAGGCACTGAAGCTTTCTTT.

This chain connects TRBV2 to TRBJ2-2; TRBD2 aligns across 8 bases. Germline CDR1 reads SNHLY; CDR2 reads FYNNEI. This CDR3 contains 15 residues. V trimming: 5 bases; J trimming: 4 bases; junction bases outside the gene matches: 6. The CDR3 sequence is CASSYYSGVTGELFF. Written as DNA, the CDR3 is TGTGCCAGCAGTTATTATAGCGGGGTCACCGGGGAGCTGTTTTTT.

V gene TRBV30 combines with J gene TRBJ1-5; 8 bases map to TRBD1. The CDR3 has 11 amino acids. Trimming took 5 bases from V and 9 from J; bases not matched to a gene: 3. CDR1 and CDR2 from the germline V gene are GTSNPN and SVGIG (reference sequence). The CDR3 DNA is TGTGCCTGGGACACAGGGGGGCCCCAGCATTTT. The encoded protein is CAWDTGGPQHF.

The chain links TRBV30 to TRBJ2-7; the D gene is possibly TRBD1 (5 bases). Germline values: CDR1 GTSNPN, CDR2 SVGIG (reference sequence). The V and J ends lost 2 bases and 1 base respectively, with 12 bases between them. The CDR3 is made up of 14 amino acids. CDR3 sequence reads: CAWSSSGFSYEQYF. CDR3 DNA sequence: TGTGCCTGGAGTTCGTCAGGGTTTTCCTACGAGCAGTACTTC.

The chain links TRBV28 to TRBJ2-7; tentatively, D is TRBD1 (7 bases). Between the trimmed V and J ends, which lost 6 bases and 3 bases, there was a span of 21 bases. Germline V lookup: CDR1 MDHEN, CDR2 SYDVKM. This CDR3 is built from 16 residues. The CDR3 loop is CASSLRGGTVLYEQYF. Here the CDR3 DNA reads TGTGCCAGCAGCTTAAGAGGGGGGACAGTTCTCTACGAGCAGTACTTC.

The J gene is TRBJ2-1, the V gene TRBV27; 10 bases are a match to TRBD2. The V gene end was trimmed by 1 base and the J gene end by 3 bases; junction bases not matched to a gene: 3. The CDR3 sequence is 16 residues long. Germline values: CDR1 MNHEY, CDR2 SMNVEV (reference sequence). The CDR3 here is CASSLLGLADYNEQFF. DNA for the CDR3: TGTGCCAGCAGTTTATTAGGACTAGCGGACTACAATGAGCAGTTCTTC.

The chain joins TRBV6-5 to TRBJ1-5; TRBD1 matches at 9 bases. The J segment lost 3 bases and the V segment lost 8 bases, leaving 5 bases of the junction unmatched. The CDR3 runs 14 residues. The germline CDR1 and CDR2 sequences are MNHEY and SVGAGI. CDR3 sequence (DNA): TGTGCCAGCCGCGGACAGGGGTACAATCAGCCCCAGCATTTT. Its protein product is CASRGQGYNQPQHF.

V usage is TRBV7-8 and J usage is TRBJ1-4, with 7 bases identical to TRBD1. The germline V gene encodes CDR1 SGHVS and CDR2 FQNEAQ. The CDR3 has 17 residues. V was clipped by 5 bases and J by 3 bases; unmatched bases: 12. The CDR3 loop is CASSRTGGSTPNEKLFF. CDR3 coding DNA: TGTGCCAGCAGCCGGACAGGCGGATCAACTCCTAATGAAAAACTGTTTTTT. Drawing the rest from reference TRBV7-8 and TRBJ1-4, the complete variable domain is GAGVSQSPRYKVAKRGQDVALRCDPISGHVSLFWYQQALGQGPEFLTYFQNEAQLDKSGLPSDRFFAERPEGSVSTLKIQRTQQEDSAVYLCASSRTGGSTPNEKLFFGSGTQLSVL.

The CDR3 loop is CASSATSGTYNEQFF. The CDR3 nucleotides read TGTGCCAGCAGTGCGACTAGCGGGACCTACAATGAGCAGTTCTTC. The V call is TRBV2, the J call TRBJ2-1; 11 positions match TRBD2. Germline trimming cut 4 bases from V and 2 bases from J; bases unmatched to any gene: 1. In germline, CDR1 is SNHLY, CDR2 FYNNEI. This CDR3 has 15 amino acids.

This chain links TRBV19 with TRBJ2-7; 9 bases agree with TRBD2. V gave up 6 bases and J gave up 7 bases; unmatched junction bases: 16. CDR3 size: 16 residues. From germline, CDR1 is LNHDA and CDR2 SQIVND (reference sequence). CDR3 protein: CASSTLSGLANGEQYF. In DNA form, the CDR3 reads TGTGCCAGTAGCACTCTTTCGGGACTAGCTAACGGTGAGCAGTACTTC.

The chain is built from TRBV19 and TRBJ1-2; unclear D gene. The CDR3 is made up of 15 amino acids. The ends were cut back, 0 bases at V and 5 bases at J, with 13 bases in the middle. The germline V gene has CDR1 LNHDA and CDR2 SQIVND (reference sequence). The CDR3 coding sequence is TGTGCCAGTAGTATAGATGCCCGCCAGGCTTATGGCTACACCTTC. Protein: CASSIDARQAYGYTF.

The table lists this clone with a count of one. The chain joins TRBV29-1 to TRBJ2-5; 10 nucleotides align to TRBD2. The ends lost 7 bases at V and 2 bases at J; junction bases unmatched: 7. The CDR3 extends over 14 amino acids. Germline values: CDR1 SQVTM, CDR2 ANQGSEA. The CDR3 region has the DNA TGCAGCGCGAAAGGGACTAGCGCTCAAGAGACCCAGTACTTC. Protein sequence: CSAKGTSAQETQYF.

J is TRBJ2-2 and V is TRBV9; no clear D gene. This CDR3 is 14 amino acids long. Trimming took off 3 bases at V and 6 bases at J, with 12 bases between the two ends. From germline, CDR1 is SGDLS and CDR2 YYNGEE. CDR3 nucleotides: TGTGCCAGCAGCGCCCCACGACTTGCCGGGGAGCTGTTTTTT. Its protein is CASSAPRLAGELFF.

This clone came up once. The chain joins TRBV7-3 to TRBJ2-1; the D gene is possibly TRBD2 (5 bases). V lost 3 bases to trimming and J lost 8 bases, with 11 bases between them. This CDR3 is 13 amino acids long. Germline V gives CDR1 SGHTA, CDR2 FQGTGA. The CDR3 spells CASSFLSGHEQFF. CDR3 sequence (DNA): TGTGCCAGCAGCTTTCTAAGCGGTCATGAGCAGTTCTTC.